A single sample gave rise to the 29 T cell receptor beta chains below, sequenced in a study of early T cells in non-severe SARS-CoV-2 infection. MiXCR was run by TCRdb on the 5' RACE reads, yielding one entry per CDR3 protein. The data hold fewer than 65,000 distinct CDR3 sequences, with approximately 9% observed a single time. Sequenced sample: whole blood. These receptors were obtained from an adult who was a healthcare worker with PCR-confirmed SARS-CoV-2 infection or an uninfected control (not recorded which).

This clonotype was seen only a few times. The genes are TRBV12-3 or TRBV12-4 and TRBJ2-3; 13 nucleotides align to TRBD2. Unmatched junction bases numbered 8, after V lost 5 bases and J lost 0 bases. The CDR3 runs 18 residues. The CDR3 region is CASSPPSGLAGSTDTQYF. The DNA of the CDR3 is TGTGCCAGCAGTCCGCCCTCGGGACTAGCGGGGAGCACAGATACGCAGTATTTT.

The sample holds a few counts of this clonotype. The chain links TRBV30 to TRBJ1-2; unclear D gene. CDR1 GTSNPN and CDR2 SVGIG come from the germline V gene (reference sequence). This CDR3 has 15 amino acids. Trimming removed 2 bases at V and 2 bases at J, with 15 bases between. The CDR3, as DNA: TGTGCCTGGAGTCCTGGACGGATAAGGAACTATGGCTACACCTTC. The encoded protein is CAWSPGRIRNYGYTF.

The chain uses TRBV6-6 and TRBJ2-3; 7 positions agree with TRBD1. Trimming at V came to 6 bases and at J to 1 base, leaving 1 base not matched to a gene. Germline CDR1 MNHNY, CDR2 SVGAGI (reference sequence). This CDR3 contains 13 residues. CDR3 residues: CASRDRGTDTQYF. The DNA of the CDR3 is TGTGCCAGCAGAGACAGGGGCACAGATACGCAGTATTTT.

This clonotype was counted ten times or more. The J gene is TRBJ1-1, the V gene TRBV7-3, with 8 nucleotides matching TRBD1. The V gene's germline CDR1 is SGHTA and CDR2 FQGTGA. The V segment lost 6 bases and the J segment 2 bases; nucleotides outside the gene matches: 8. The CDR3 runs to 15 residues. This CDR3 reads CASRPGTGQNTEAFF. The CDR3 DNA sequence: TGTGCCAGCAGGCCCGGGACAGGTCAAAACACTGAAGCTTTCTTT.

There are many counts of this clonotype. The chain recombines TRBV28 with TRBJ2-7; D unresolved. CDR1 and CDR2 (germline): MDHEN, SYDVKM. This CDR3 is 13 amino acids long. V was shortened by 8 bases and J by 0 bases, with 11 bases between the two germline ends. As DNA, the CDR3 is TGTGCCAGCTGCCGGCAGAGCTCCTACGAGCAGTACGTC. It yields the protein CASCRQSSYEQYV.

The chain recombines TRBV5-6 with TRBJ1-1, with D possibly TRBD1 on 6 matching bases. The germline CDR1 and CDR2 sequences are SGHDT and YYEEEE. Trimming cost V 5 bases and J 1 base, with 12 bases left between them. This CDR3 comprises 14 residues. The CDR3 spells CASSTTRGNTEAFF. CDR3 DNA sequence: TGTGCCAGCAGTACAACCAGGGGGAACACTGAAGCTTTCTTT. The entire variable domain, with the rest obtained from reference TRBV5-6 and TRBJ1-1, is as follows: DAGVTQSPTHLIKTRGQQVTLRCSPKSGHDTVSWYQQALGQGPQFIFQYYEEEERQRGNFPDRFSGHQFPNYSSELNVNALLLGDSALYLCASSTTRGNTEAFFGQGTRLTVV.

This clonotype was counted only a few times. The J gene is TRBJ2-3, the V gene TRBV11-3, with 10 bases aligning to TRBD1. The V gene's germline CDR1 is SGHNT and CDR2 YENEEA. J lost 2 bases, V lost 5 bases, and 7 bases had no gene match. The CDR3 spans 16 residues. The CDR3 region has the DNA TGTGCCAGCAGCCCCGCCGGGACAGGGGTCACAGATACGCAGTATTTT. Its translation is CASSPAGTGVTDTQYF.

V and J are TRBV4-1 and TRBJ1-5; D possibly corresponds to TRBD1 (5 bases). V was trimmed by 0 bases and J by 8 bases, leaving 26 bases between them. The CDR3 is 19 amino acids. Germline assignment: CDR1 MGHRA and CDR2 YSYEKL. This CDR3 is CASSQDNLRVGRVGEPQHF. DNA of the CDR3: TGCGCCAGCAGCCAAGATAACCTCCGTGTGGGCAGGGTCGGGGAGCCCCAGCATTTT.

This clonotype was seen a few times. The chain employs TRBV3-1 and TRBJ1-3, with D maybe TRBD1 (5 bases). The CDR3 length is 16 residues. The V and J ends lost 4 bases and 3 bases respectively, with 16 bases between them. Germline CDR1 and CDR2: LGHDT and YNNKEL (reference sequence). This chain's CDR3 is CASSPQAGTRGNTIYF. DNA of the CDR3: TGTGCCAGCAGCCCGCAGGCTGGGACGCGTGGAAACACCATATATTTT. Looking up the rest from reference TRBV3-1 and TRBJ1-3 gives the full variable domain: DTAVSQTPKYLVTQMGNDKSIKCEQNLGHDTMYWYKQDSKKFLKIMFSYNNKELIINETVPNRFSPKSPDKAHLNLHINSLELGDSAVYFCASSPQAGTRGNTIYFGEGSWLTVV.

This clonotype has a handful of counts. The chain joins TRBV5-1 to TRBJ1-1; D call uncertain. V was pared by 1 base and J by 4 bases, with 17 bases between. Germline CDR1 is SGHRS and CDR2 is YFSETQ. There are 16 residues in the CDR3. This CDR3 is CASSLLDLRISTEAFF. The CDR3 region has the DNA TGCGCCAGCAGCTTGCTGGACCTCAGGATTAGCACTGAAGCTTTCTTT.

Many counts were recorded for this clonotype. The J gene is TRBJ2-2, the V gene TRBV4-1; no firm D call. The germline gives CDR1 MGHRA, CDR2 YSYEKL. The V gene lost 2 bases and the J gene lost 7 bases, with 8 bases spanning the gap. CDR3 length: 13 residues. The CDR3 here is CASSQTTYGELFF. The CDR3 DNA sequence: TGCGCCAGCAGCCAAACGACATACGGGGAGCTGTTTTTT.

This clonotype was picked up many times. The rearrangement joins TRBV7-6 to TRBJ2-1; unclear D gene. The V end was cut by 3 bases, the J end by 8 bases, with 23 bases between. CDR1 and CDR2 (germline): SGHVS, FNYEAQ. The length of the CDR3 is 17 residues. CDR3 coding DNA: TGTGCCAGCAGCTTCCTCTTAGCCGTCCCGCAGCGCGATGAGCAGTTCTTC. Its translation is CASSFLLAVPQRDEQFF.

The V gene is TRBV4-1, the J gene TRBJ1-4; 12 positions match TRBD1. The ends lost 2 bases at V and 7 bases at J; junction bases unmatched: 8. There are 17 residues in the CDR3. Germline values: CDR1 MGHRA, CDR2 YSYEKL. CDR3 region: CASSQQGQGALGEKLFF. As DNA, the CDR3 is TGCGCCAGCAGCCAACAGGGACAGGGGGCTTTAGGTGAAAAACTGTTTTTT.

This clonotype was found many times. J is TRBJ1-5 and V is TRBV25-1, with a possible D match to TRBD1 (5 bases). V was pared by 4 bases and J by 3 bases, with 13 bases between. Germline CDR1 is MGHDK and CDR2 is SYGVNS. The CDR3 contains 15 residues. CDR3 in DNA: TGTGCCAGCAGTGGTGCGGGGCCTGACAATCAGCCCCAGCATTTT. It translates to CASSGAGPDNQPQHF.

This clonotype was observed many times. The chain is built from TRBV19 and TRBJ2-3; 11 bases line up with TRBD1. From germline, CDR1 is LNHDA and CDR2 SQIVND (reference sequence). The CDR3 loop spans 15 amino acids. V dropped 9 bases and J dropped 7; count of bases not matched to a gene: 12. CDR3 DNA sequence: TGTGCCAGCAGTTCCGGGACAGGGGGTTCTTATACGCAGTATTTT. Protein sequence: CASSSGTGGSYTQYF. The variable domain in full, completed from reference TRBV19 and TRBJ2-3, reads DGGITQSPKYLFRKEGQNVTLSCEQNLNHDAMYWYRQDPGQGLRLIYYSQIVNDFQKGDIAEGYSVSREKKESFPLTVTSAQKNPTAFYLCASSSGTGGSYTQYFGPGTRLTVL.

This chain uses TRBV5-5 with TRBJ1-1; 9 bases line up with TRBD1. J was trimmed by 5 bases and V by 4 bases; bases with no gene match: 15. The CDR3 spans 17 residues. Germline CDR1 and CDR2: SGHKS and YYEKEE (reference sequence). CDR3 bases: TGTGCCAGCAGCCGAAGTCCCGGGACAGGGACGGGGACTGAAGCTTTCTTT. As protein: CASSRSPGTGTGTEAFF. Drawing the rest from reference TRBV5-5 and TRBJ1-1, the complete variable domain is DAGVTQSPTHLIKTRGQQVTLRCSPISGHKSVSWYQQVLGQGPQFIFQYYEKEERGRGNFPDRFSARQFPNYSSELNVNALLLGDSALYLCASSRSPGTGTGTEAFFGQGTRLTVV.

The gene calls are TRBV21-1 and TRBJ2-7; TRBD1 was called by the table and not checked on the DNA. TRBV21-1 is deemed a pseudogene. This CDR3 contains 16 residues. The CDR3 loop reads CASSKYSGTGAGEQYV. CDR3 nucleotide sequence: TGTGCCAGCAGCAAATACTCCGGGACAGGGGCAGGGGAGCAGTACGTC.

This clonotype was counted a few times. The chain uses TRBV2 and TRBJ1-2; 8 bases line up with TRBD1. Per germline, CDR1 SNHLY and CDR2 FYNNEI. V lost 6 bases, J lost 6 bases, and 6 bases stayed unmatched. The CDR3 runs 13 residues. The CDR3, as DNA: TGTGCCAGCAGCGTCACAGGGGGGAATGGCTACACCTTC. Residues: CASSVTGGNGYTF.

The J gene is TRBJ2-1, the V gene TRBV30, with no clear D. V lost 0 bases, J lost 8 bases, and 8 bases lay in between. The CDR3 length is 12 residues. CDR1 is GTSNPN, CDR2 SVGIG, per germline (reference sequence). DNA for the CDR3: TGTGCCTGGAGTGTTGGATCGGATGAGCAGTTCTTC. It specifies CAWSVGSDEQFF.

This clonotype has more than one count but fewer than ten. This chain connects TRBV4-1 to TRBJ2-4; 8 nucleotides agree with TRBD1. With V trimmed by 4 bases and J by 2 bases, 13 bases remained unmatched. Germline CDR1 is MGHRA and CDR2 is YSYEKL. This CDR3 spans 18 amino acids. CDR3 bases: TGCGCCAGCAGCCTCGGGCGATCACAGGGGGTTTCCAAAAACATTCAGTACTTC. Its translation is CASSLGRSQGVSKNIQYF.

The chain employs TRBV13 and TRBJ1-1, with D uncertain. The CDR3 spans 18 residues. The germline V and J ends were trimmed by 0 bases and 2 bases, with 19 bases remaining between them. Germline CDR1 and CDR2: PRHDT and FYEKMQ (reference sequence). CDR3 nucleotide sequence: TGTGCCAGCAGCTTAGGCCCCAGCTCCCGCAGCTTTAACACTGAAGCTTTCTTT. This translates into CASSLGPSSRSFNTEAFF.

This clonotype showed up many times. The genes are TRBV21-1 and TRBJ2-7; no DNA check was done on the table's D call, TRBD1. TRBV21-1 is a pseudogene segment. The CDR3 has 12 residues. In DNA, the CDR3 is TGTGCCAGGACAGAGAGCTCCTACGAGCAGTACGTC. Amino acids: CARTESSYEQYV.

In this sample, this clonotype turned up many times. The genes are TRBV5-6 and TRBJ2-5, with D maybe TRBD1 (5 bases). Germline V lookup: CDR1 SGHDT, CDR2 YYEEEE. Trimming stripped 0 bases from V and 5 bases from J, with 11 bases between. This CDR3 is built from 14 residues. The CDR3 loop is CASSLGQGWETQYF. CDR3 nucleotides: TGTGCCAGCAGCTTGGGCCAGGGTTGGGAGACCCAGTACTTC.

The CDR3 DNA reads TGCAGCGTTGATCAGGGGGCGTCTGGAAACACCATATATTTT. Translated: CSVDQGASGNTIYF. J is TRBJ1-3 and V is TRBV29-1, with TRBD1 identical over 8 bases. V gave up 3 bases and J gave up 1 base; unmatched junction bases: 2. CDR3 size: 14 residues. Germline V gene data show CDR1 as SQVTM and CDR2 as ANQGSEA.

In this sample, this clonotype turned up a few times. The genes are TRBV6-1 and TRBJ1-2; 9 bases fit TRBD1. The V and J ends lost 2 bases and 6 bases, in that order; junction bases with no gene match: 7. Germline assignment: CDR1 MNHNS and CDR2 SASEGT. CDR3 length: 15 residues. Here the CDR3 DNA reads TGTGCCAGCAGTGAATTGAGGACAGGGGTACATGGCTACACCTTC. It is translated as CASSELRTGVHGYTF.

This clonotype has more than one count but fewer than ten. The chain employs TRBV27 and TRBJ2-7, with 7 bases identical to TRBD1. This CDR3 has 14 residues. Looked up from germline, CDR1 is MNHEY and CDR2 is SMNVEV (reference sequence). Trimming removed 6 bases from V and 2 bases from J; junction bases left unmatched: 7. The CDR3 nucleotides are TGTGCCAGCAGCTCAACAGGGGTACCCTACGAGCAGTACGTC. Protein sequence: CASSSTGVPYEQYV.

This clonotype has only a few counts. The J gene is TRBJ2-5, the V gene TRBV10-3; D is perhaps TRBD1 (6 bases). The CDR3 totals 13 residues. V lost 4 bases and J 4 bases, leaving 10 bases between the germline ends. Germline V lookup: CDR1 ENHRY, CDR2 SYGVKD. CDR3 in amino acids: CAISAGERETQYF. CDR3 nucleotides: TGTGCCATCAGTGCAGGGGAGCGAGAGACCCAGTACTTC.

This clonotype was seen a handful of times. J is TRBJ2-3 and V is TRBV6-6; D is undetermined. There are 12 residues in the CDR3. Germline CDR1 is MNHNY and CDR2 is SVGAGI (reference sequence). Trimming shortened V by 2 bases and J by 4 bases, and 4 bases separated the two germline ends. The CDR3 nucleotides are TGTGCCAGCAGTTACGGCCCAGATACGCAGTATTTT. It yields the protein CASSYGPDTQYF.

This clonotype came up many times. This chain uses TRBV10-3 with TRBJ2-7; D possibly corresponds to TRBD1 (6 bases). The germline V gene has CDR1 ENHRY and CDR2 SYGVKD. The CDR3 length is 12 residues. With 6 bases removed from V and 9 bases from J, the gap between germline ends came to 15 bases. CDR3 region: CAIRETGHTQYV. As DNA, the CDR3 is TGTGCCATCAGGGAGACAGGACACACGCAGTACGTC.